Sequencing of this T cell receptor (beta chain) was carried out in a study of PD-L1 blockade in urothelial cancer. Study-level background: Atezolizumab therapy began for patients at some point between 2013 and 2014, dosed at 1,200 mg intravenously every 3 weeks. Anywhere from 0 to 3 prior chemotherapy regimens had been received by patients.

The germline gives CDR1 LNHDA, CDR2 SQIVND (reference sequence). The CDR3 length is 12 residues. Trimming at V came to 4 bases and at J to 9 bases, leaving 2 bases not matched to a gene. The method was immunoSEQ multiplex PCR; TCRdb's version includes in-frame clones alone and lacks a portion of them. There are some 53,000 clones in the sample; 77% occur only once, and about 3.6% lies in the top ten. Metastatic or locally advanced urothelial carcinoma was present in the patients. Study-wide results and caveats: Durable-benefit cases showed more tumor-associated blood clone expansion at 3 weeks.

Note on this clone: As yet, its antigen is unknown.

The sequencing used PBMCs, collected around atezolizumab (anti-PD-L1) treatment. V gene TRBV19 combines with J gene TRBJ2-3, with 9 bases that match TRBD1. The sequence came from a man aged 70-80 years with urothelial cancer. This CDR3 reads CASSKDRGTQYF. As DNA, the CDR3 is TGTGCCAGTAGTAAGGACAGGGGAACGCAGTATTTT. The variable domain in full, completed from reference TRBV19 and TRBJ2-3, reads DGGITQSPKYLFRKEGQNVTLSCEQNLNHDAMYWYRQDPGQGLRLIYYSQIVNDFQKGDIAEGYSVSREKKESFPLTVTSAQKNPTAFYLCASSKDRGTQYFGPGTRLTVL.